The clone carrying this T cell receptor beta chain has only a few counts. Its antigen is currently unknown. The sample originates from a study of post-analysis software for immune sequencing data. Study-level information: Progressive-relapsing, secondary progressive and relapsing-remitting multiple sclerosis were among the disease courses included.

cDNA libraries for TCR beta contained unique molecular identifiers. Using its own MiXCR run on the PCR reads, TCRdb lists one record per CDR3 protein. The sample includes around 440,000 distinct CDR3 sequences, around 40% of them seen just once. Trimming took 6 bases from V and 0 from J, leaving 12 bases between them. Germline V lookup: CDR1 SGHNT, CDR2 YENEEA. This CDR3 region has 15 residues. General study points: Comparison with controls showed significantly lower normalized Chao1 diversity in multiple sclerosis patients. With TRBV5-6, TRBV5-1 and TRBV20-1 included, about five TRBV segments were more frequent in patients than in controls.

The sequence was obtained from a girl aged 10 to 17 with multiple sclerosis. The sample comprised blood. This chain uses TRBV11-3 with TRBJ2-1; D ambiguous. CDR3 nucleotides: TGTGCCAGCAGTTCAAGGCTTAGCTCCTACAATGAGCAGTTCTTC. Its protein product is CASSSRLSSYNEQFF. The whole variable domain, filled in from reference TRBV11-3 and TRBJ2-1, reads EAGVVQSPRYKIIEKKQPVAFWCNPISGHNTLYWYLQNLGQGPELLIRYENEEAVDDSQLPKDRFSAERLKGVDSTLKIQPAELGDSAVYLCASSSRLSSYNEQFFGPGTRLTVL.